The 27 T cell receptor beta chains below come from one sample, sequenced in a study of vaccination effects on CD4 cells after COVID-19 (dated by TCRdb to the early 2020s). In the ViraFEST assay, PBMC were stimulated with viral peptide pools, and TCR sequencing was then used to find antigen-specific CD4+ T cell clonotypes based on their expansion. After less than eleven days of culture, CD4+ T cells were isolated with the EasySep CD4+ T cell isolation kit. None of the healthy vaccine recipients had a prior SARS-CoV-2 infection, which was confirmed by nucleocapsid antibody tests that came back negative both before and after vaccination. These receptors' antigens are unknown. Library prep was done by the immunoSEQ multiplex PCR assay. What TCRdb holds here is the immuneACCESS table cut down to in-frame rearrangements. Part of the clones is not present; checked against another copy, under half of the missing clones reflect an unresolved V gene, and the others are unexplained. This sample gives under 40,000 clones in total; around 73% of them show up just once. Around 25% of the sample rests with the top ten.

The sequencing here drew on CD4+ T cells from PBMCs cultured with HCoV-OC43 spike peptides, taken before COVID-19 vaccination. The cell subset or site tag for this specimen amounts to: HCoV-OC43 spike overlapping peptide pool stimulation. These receptors originate from a human donor who received a COVID-19 vaccine.

The chain combines TRBV12-3 or TRBV12-4 with TRBJ2-5; weak D call: TRBD1 (5 bases). The V end was cut by 6 bases, the J end by 6 bases, with 8 bases between. The CDR3 runs to 11 residues. In DNA, the CDR3 is TGTGCCAGCAGCTCAGGGCAGACCCAGTACTTC. This sequence encodes CASSSGQTQYF.

The V call is TRBV19, the J call TRBJ2-4; 10 bases map to TRBD2. The CDR3 has 16 residues. The germline V gene encodes CDR1 LNHDA and CDR2 SQIVND (reference sequence). V lost 5 bases, J lost 0 bases, and 4 bases stayed unmatched. Here the CDR3 DNA reads TGTGCCAGTAGTGTAGCGGGGGGCCTAGCCAAAAACATTCAGTACTTC. It codes for CASSVAGGLAKNIQYF.

The chain links TRBV27 to TRBJ2-5, with a possible D match to TRBD2 (6 bases). V dropped 2 bases and J dropped 1 base, with 11 bases sitting between them. The CDR3 sequence is 15 residues long. CDR1 and CDR2 (germline): MNHEY, SMNVEV (reference sequence). CDR3 in amino acids: CASSLMGLTQETQYF. The CDR3, as DNA: TGTGCCAGCAGTTTAATGGGACTCACCCAAGAGACCCAGTACTTC.

The V and J genes are TRBV3-1 (or the pseudogene TRBV3-2) and TRBJ2-3; 8 nucleotides line up with TRBD2. J gave up 2 bases and V 4 bases, and 5 bases lay outside the gene matches. Germline loops: CDR1 LGHDT, CDR2 YNNKEL (reference sequence). CDR3 size: 15 residues. CDR3 sequence (DNA): TGTGCCAGCAGCCTCACTAGCGGAGACACAGATACGCAGTATTTT. This encodes CASSLTSGDTDTQYF.

The CDR3 region is CASSLDGTSGRKVAYEQYF. CDR3 nucleotide sequence: TGTGCCAGCAGCTTAGATGGGACTAGCGGGAGGAAGGTCGCCTACGAGCAGTACTTC. The V and J genes are TRBV7-2 and TRBJ2-7; 15 nucleotides match TRBD2. With 1 base clipped from V and 2 bases from J, the junction kept 9 bases outside the gene matches. Germline V gene data show CDR1 as SGHTA and CDR2 as FQGNSA. The CDR3 is 19 amino acids.

This rearrangement joins TRBV7-2 to TRBJ1-2; D is ambiguous. The CDR3 is 15 residues long. Trimming cost V 1 base and J 2 bases, with 11 bases left between them. Germline V gene data show CDR1 as SGHTA and CDR2 as FQGNSA. Here the CDR3 reads CASSLVPDSNYGYTF. The CDR3 DNA reads as TGTGCCAGCAGCTTAGTACCGGACTCCAACTATGGCTACACCTTC.

The gene calls are TRBV7-8 and TRBJ2-2, with 7 nucleotides matching TRBD2. With V trimmed by 7 bases and J by 7 bases, 3 bases remained unmatched. Germline V gene sequence: CDR1 SGHVS, CDR2 FQNEAQ. CDR3 length: 12 amino acids. The CDR3 protein is CASTPGGGELFF. DNA of the CDR3: TGTGCCAGCACTCCGGGAGGCGGGGAGCTGTTTTTT. The complete variable domain, with remaining parts taken from reference TRBV7-8 and TRBJ2-2, reads GAGVSQSPRYKVAKRGQDVALRCDPISGHVSLFWYQQALGQGPEFLTYFQNEAQLDKSGLPSDRFFAERPEGSVSTLKIQRTQQEDSAVYLCASTPGGGELFFGEGSRLTVL.

The rearrangement uses TRBV7-2 and TRBJ2-7; D is uncertain. The CDR3 sequence is 12 residues long. CDR1 SGHTA and CDR2 FQGNSA come from the germline V gene. V was clipped by 4 bases and J by 1 base, with 5 bases between them. The CDR3 region is CASSWGSYEQYF. The CDR3 nucleotides are TGTGCCAGCAGCTGGGGTTCCTACGAGCAGTACTTC.

The chain joins TRBV6-2 or TRBV6-3 to TRBJ2-7; 10 bases line up with TRBD2. The CDR3 has 16 residues. The junction had 9 bases not matched to a gene; V was cut back by 4 bases and J by 3 bases. Germline V lookup: CDR1 MNHEY, CDR2 SVGEGT. Here the CDR3 DNA reads TGTGCCAGCAGTTTTCCCGTGACTAGCGGGTTCTACGAGCAGTACTTC. This translates into CASSFPVTSGFYEQYF.

This rearrangement joins TRBV30 to TRBJ2-7; perhaps TRBD2 as D (5 bases). The CDR3 is 12 amino acids. CDR1 GTSNPN and CDR2 SVGIG come from the germline V gene (reference sequence). V was clipped by 0 bases and J by 6 bases, with 9 bases between them. DNA of the CDR3: TGTGCCTGGAGTGTGAGAGGAGGCGAGCAGTACTTC. It translates to CAWSVRGGEQYF.

The chain is built from TRBV30 and TRBJ2-3, with a possible D match to TRBD1 (6 bases). The V gene's germline CDR1 is GTSNPN and CDR2 SVGIG (reference sequence). CDR3 length: 14 amino acids. V lost 0 bases and J 1 base, leaving 8 bases between the germline ends. CDR3 amino acids: CAWSVQGGTDTQYF. The CDR3 DNA follows: TGTGCCTGGAGTGTACAGGGAGGCACAGATACGCAGTATTTT. Filled out from reference TRBV30 and TRBJ2-3, the complete variable domain reads SQTIHQWPATLVQPVGSPLSLECTVEGTSNPNLYWYRQAAGRGLQLLFYSVGIGQISSEVPQNLSASRPQDRQFILSSKKLLLSDSGFYLCAWSVQGGTDTQYFGPGTRLTVL.

The chain links TRBV5-1 to TRBJ1-1; D is unresolved. Germline V gene data show CDR1 as SGHRS and CDR2 as YFSETQ. V shed 6 bases and J shed 2 bases, with 14 bases lying between them. The length of the CDR3 is 14 residues. This CDR3 reads CASTPGYGNTEAFF. CDR3 nucleotide sequence: TGCGCCAGCACCCCTGGGTACGGAAACACTGAAGCTTTCTTT.

The chain links TRBV12-5 to TRBJ2-1, with a weak D call TRBD1 (6 bases). The CDR3 runs to 15 residues. Trimming left V 1 base short and J 7 bases short, with 14 bases between. Germline CDR1 reads LGHNT; CDR2 reads FRNRAP. The CDR3 DNA reads TGTGCTAGTGGTTTGGGACAGGTTGGTTTAAATGAGCAGTTCTTC. Its translation: CASGLGQVGLNEQFF.

The chain uses TRBV10-2 and TRBJ2-1; 8 bases map to TRBD2. J lost 6 bases, V lost 4 bases, and 5 bases had no gene match. The CDR3 covers 14 residues. The germline V gene has CDR1 WSHSY and CDR2 SAAADI. The CDR3 protein is CASSGTSWVNEQFF. The CDR3 region has the DNA TGCGCCAGCAGTGGGACTAGCTGGGTCAATGAGCAGTTCTTC.

V usage is TRBV5-6 and J usage is TRBJ1-1; TRBD1 might be the D (5 bases). Germline loops: CDR1 SGHDT, CDR2 YYEEEE. The V end was cut by 6 bases, the J end by 4 bases, with 16 bases between. The CDR3 contains 14 residues. CDR3 protein: CASIRGTLPTEAFF. Here the CDR3 DNA reads TGTGCCAGCATCCGGGGGACCCTACCCACTGAAGCTTTCTTT.

This sequence joins TRBV2 and TRBJ2-1; D ambiguous. The CDR3 has 12 amino acids. V lost 4 bases to trimming and J lost 9 bases, with 10 bases between them. Germline assignment: CDR1 SNHLY and CDR2 FYNNEI. The CDR3 sequence: CASSAARSEQFF. The DNA for the CDR3 is TGTGCCAGCAGTGCCGCCAGGAGTGAGCAGTTCTTC.

In DNA form, the CDR3 reads TGTGCCAGCAGCTTAGGCTGGGGGAGAAGCACAGATACGCAGTATTTT. This encodes CASSLGWGRSTDTQYF. The genes are TRBV7-6 and TRBJ2-3, with D perhaps matching TRBD1 or TRBD2 (5 bases each). The CDR3 loop spans 16 amino acids. CDR1 is SGHVS, CDR2 FNYEAQ, per germline. V lost 1 base, J lost 0 bases, and 11 bases lay in between.

V and J are TRBV19 and TRBJ2-1; 7 bases agree with TRBD2. Losses at the gene ends were 5 bases for V and 9 bases for J; bases not matched to a gene: 4. Germline V CDR1 and CDR2: LNHDA, SQIVND (reference sequence). The CDR3 is 12 residues long. The CDR3 coding sequence is TGTGCCAGTAGTTTTTTAGCGGGTGAGCAGTTCTTC. This encodes CASSFLAGEQFF. The entire variable domain, with the rest obtained from reference TRBV19 and TRBJ2-1, is as follows: DGGITQSPKYLFRKEGQNVTLSCEQNLNHDAMYWYRQDPGQGLRLIYYSQIVNDFQKGDIAEGYSVSREKKESFPLTVTSAQKNPTAFYLCASSFLAGEQFFGPGTRLTVL.

This chain links TRBV6-4 with TRBJ2-3; the match to TRBD2 covers 9 bases. The J segment lost 4 bases and the V segment lost 8 bases, leaving 13 bases of the junction unmatched. The germline V gene has CDR1 MRHNA and CDR2 SNTAGT. CDR3 size: 16 residues. DNA of the CDR3: TGTGCCAGCCGAAGGACTGTAGCGGGAGCCGCAGATACGCAGTATTTT. Its protein product is CASRRTVAGAADTQYF.

The chain has TRBV11-3 and TRBJ2-5, with 7 positions matching TRBD1. CDR3 length: 13 amino acids. Germline CDR1 is SGHNT and CDR2 is YENEEA. The V segment lost 5 bases and the J segment 3 bases; nucleotides outside the gene matches: 3. The DNA of the CDR3 is TGTGCCAGCAGCCGTGGGACAGAAGAGACCCAGTACTTC. It is translated as CASSRGTEETQYF.

A single count supports this clone. The chain carries TRBV10-3 and TRBJ1-2; 7 bases are shared with TRBD1. The CDR3 has 15 residues. Germline V lookup: CDR1 ENHRY, CDR2 SYGVKD. V lost 0 bases, J lost 5 bases, and 6 bases stayed unmatched. Written as DNA, the CDR3 is TGTGCCATCAGTGAGTCGCCGGGACAGAGTTATGGCTACACCTTC. Encoded protein: CAISESPGQSYGYTF.

V and J are TRBV4-1 and TRBJ2-2, with 9 bases that match TRBD2. With 4 bases clipped from V and 6 bases from J, the junction kept 6 bases outside the gene matches. The CDR3 extends over 15 amino acids. Germline V gene lookup returns CDR1 MGHRA and CDR2 YSYEKL. CDR3 residues: CASSPGGGAAGELFF. DNA for the CDR3: TGCGCCAGCAGCCCCGGCGGGGGGGCCGCCGGGGAGCTGTTTTTT.

This clone was recorded only once. The V call is TRBV6-2 or TRBV6-3, the J call TRBJ2-3; 10 positions agree with TRBD2. V lost 6 bases and J lost 7; bases outside the gene matches: 10. The CDR3 sequence is 15 residues long. The V gene's germline CDR1 is MNHEY and CDR2 SVGEGT. DNA for the CDR3: TGTGCCAGCAGCACACGAGCGGGGGGGACAAATACGCAGTATTTT. Its protein is CASSTRAGGTNTQYF.

The chain couples TRBV12-5 to TRBJ1-1; 7 nucleotides match TRBD1. V trimming: 2 bases; J trimming: 0 bases; junction bases outside the gene matches: 6. This CDR3 is 16 amino acids long. The germline V gene encodes CDR1 LGHNT and CDR2 FRNRAP. CDR3 amino acids: CASGLRAGGLNTEAFF. CDR3 bases: TGTGCTAGTGGTTTGAGGGCAGGGGGACTGAACACTGAAGCTTTCTTT.

CDR3 DNA sequence: TGCAGCGTTGAAAAGGTTCTGTTTAACTATGGCTACACCTTC. This encodes CSVEKVLFNYGYTF. This rearrangement joins TRBV29-1 to TRBJ1-2; D unclear. This CDR3 comprises 14 residues. Germline values: CDR1 SQVTM, CDR2 ANQGSEA. V shed 2 bases and J shed 1 base, with 11 bases lying between them.

This chain joins TRBV3-1 (or the pseudogene TRBV3-2) and TRBJ2-7, with D perhaps matching TRBD2 (6 bases). The CDR3 runs 13 residues. CDR1 is LGHDT, CDR2 YNNKEL, per germline (reference sequence). V shed 3 bases and J shed 2 bases, with 8 bases lying between them. This chain's CDR3 is CASSHGTAYEQYF. CDR3 nucleotides: TGTGCCAGCAGCCATGGGACTGCCTACGAGCAGTACTTC.

A note on this clone: One end of the junction varies from germline; a read error may be responsible. The V and J genes are TRBV7-7 and TRBJ2-5; the match to TRBD2 covers 8 bases. The CDR3 length is 13 residues. CDR1 SSHAT and CDR2 FNYEAQ come from the germline V gene (reference sequence). The CDR3 is CASSGGPAETQYF. The CDR3 DNA reads TGTGCTAGCAGCGGGGGTCCTGCAGAGACCCAGTACTTC.